This T cell receptor (beta chain) was captured in a study of cytomegalovirus exposure and HLA in healthy donors (TCRdb year 2017). At the level of the whole study: An earlier analysis of about 530 of the donors reported approximately 260 Gb of sequence data and 90 million to 120 million unique TCR beta sequences obtained from around 170 million T cells. Approximately 310 gigabases of sequencing data and 75 million to 85 million unique TCR sequences made up an early release that covered over 550 HLA-typed donors. Of the 300 to 400 genotyped donors, 65% to 90% fell in the genetic ancestry cluster associated with self-reported Caucasian donors. The aim of the study was to test whether cataloging public T cell receptors could identify signatures of past pathogen exposure. Using immunosequencing, the study profiled T cell repertoires from 666 subjects and related those repertoires to cytomegalovirus serostatus. In addition to the first cohort of about 650 subjects, a separate validation cohort of 130 or so different subjects was used. To predict cytomegalovirus infection status, the study brought together high-throughput TCR immunosequencing, statistical association of individual TCRs with disease status, and machine learning. In a later analysis, previously published TCR beta repertoires from several hundred donors were re-analyzed and high-resolution HLA genotyping was added so that TCR occurrence patterns could be studied. The later analysis used no new phenotypic data to find candidate immune exposures, relying instead on TCR beta sequences and their occurrence across donors. An earlier analysis of more than 450 of the donors used high-throughput TCR beta sequencing to judge whether each TCR beta V gene segment behaved as functional or pseudogenic. Donor age, sex, ethnicity and CMV serostatus were collected together with the repertoire data. A later genetic analysis took genome-wide SNP genotypes for about 55% of the 666 donors and used that subset as a discovery cohort. All discovery cohort repertoires had been generated on a single sequencing platform. Both class I and class II loci were covered by HLA typing, at four-digit resolution. The number of typed donors differed by locus: about 620-640 for A, B, C, DRB1 and DQB1; 500 to 550 for DQA1; over 600 for DPA1; and roughly 450 for DPB1. Because of strong linkage in the cohort, roughly five DR-DQ haplotypes were treated as single units for association and clustering. On average, 235,054 unique TCR beta nucleotide sequences were sequenced per donor among some 420 genotyped donors of the cohort, with around 19% of those sequences being non-productive. Study-level results and caveats: A few of the identified cytomegalovirus-associated TCR beta chains were confirmed in vitro to be specific for cytomegalovirus antigens. Some IMGT-functional V segments, including TRBV6-2 and TRBV6-3, could not be told apart with the 87-base-pair reads, so those segments were excluded. The study gave a list of 150 to 200 TCR beta chains associated with cytomegalovirus. Because counts were too low, roughly 16 rarely observed V segments, including chromosome 9 orphons, were excluded from the earlier analysis of a few hundred of the donors. A further reported finding was that TCR beta sequences accurately predicted the HLA-A and HLA-B alleles for most subjects in the first cohort. V-gene and J-gene trimming of TCR beta chains was associated with a missense DCLRE1C variant in a later genetic analysis, and the association was replicated in an independent cohort. It was suggested by the authors that the approach could potentially be generalized to other disease states and immunological phenotypes. In a later analysis, around 17,000 TCR beta sequences were associated with specific HLA alleles at a false discovery rate of 0.05. Most CMV-associated TCR beta chains appeared to be HLA-restricted in a later analysis, and the HLA associations seemed to be driven largely by CMV exposure. In an earlier analysis of some 640 of the donors, most TCR beta V segments were observed in productive rearrangements about 90% or about 30% of the time, broadly matching IMGT annotations. Because HLA typing was missing for some donors at each locus, association tests included only the typed subset. A later analysis found that HLA-associated TCR beta chains were more clonally expanded and had lower generation probabilities than equally common non-associated chains. Linkage disequilibrium might explain the correlated functional status among segregating V segments, but an unknown experimental factor could not be excluded. The sequencing pipeline was judged likely to have produced a cluster of highly shared sequence variants as a technical artifact. According to a later analysis, parvovirus B19, influenza, CMV and Epstein-Barr virus appeared linked to several top co-occurrence clusters. Presence/absence analyses assumed roughly uniform sequencing depth across donors, an assumption that may not hold. According to a later analysis, TCR association rates differed among HLA loci, with DRB1 alleles showing the most associated TCRs and HLA-C alleles showing the fewest. The classifier was reported to diagnose cytomegalovirus status with high specificity and sensitivity in both the original cohort and the validation cohort. While some public TCRs were present in many individuals, most TCR sequences turned up only very rarely across donors. Compared with the approximately 720-donor mean, donors in an Asian-associated ancestry cluster had fewer N-insertions in productive TCRs, according to a later genetic analysis. Only TCR beta chains were sequenced in this cohort, and the absence of alpha or paired-chain data limited detectable features. When HLA alleles, especially DR and DQ, strongly co-occurred, TCR associations were difficult to assign to individual alleles. Immune exposure information for the cohort was limited to CMV serostatus.

The cohort consisted of 670 or so healthy bone marrow donors. At the time of sampling, all cohort members were nominally healthy, though unrecorded immune exposures were likely present. The donor was CMV seronegative and belonged to the group of around 400 seronegative cohort members. Every donor gave a peripheral blood sample, and the peripheral blood mononuclear cells from that sample were used for TCR beta sequencing. Genomic DNA was extracted from the blood cell samples with the Qiagen DNeasy Blood Extraction Kit. The library relied on the immunoSEQ multiplex PCR assay. The multiplex PCR relied on a mix of 60 forward primers for TCR Vbeta segments and 13 reverse primers for TCR Jbeta segments. A multiplex PCR assay on genomic DNA amplified the CDR3 region of rearranged TCR beta genes. The Illumina HiSeq System was used to sequence the amplified TCR beta libraries as 87-base-pair reads. The authors' analysis ran thus. Across the 700 or so repertoires, a later analysis counted 75 million to 90 million unique TCR beta chains, 9.5 million to 13 million of which were shared by at least two donors. Raw reads were error-corrected and collapsed into unique sequences with a nearest-neighbor algorithm that merged closely related sequences to remove PCR and sequencing errors. To assign V, D and J gene segments, CDR3 sequences were aligned to IMGT reference sequences. Each retained sequence needed at least a six-nucleotide match to both a V gene segment and a J gene segment. A rearrangement was called productive if the CDR3 had no stop codons and remained in frame with V and J, and every other rearrangement was called non-productive. CDR3 was defined by IMGT convention, running from the second conserved V-encoded cysteine to the conserved J-encoded phenylalanine. Sequences without an unambiguous match to a single V gene segment were excluded from the earlier analysis of approximately 600 of the donors. In an earlier analysis of more than 500 of the donors, a V segment was called functional when productive rearrangements were above 56.7%, and segregating when the standard deviation between donors exceeded 5%. A statistical classification framework was developed to diagnose cytomegalovirus status using the catalog of TCR beta chain sequences. V and J gene assignment, in a later analysis, came from comparing TCR nucleotide sequences with IMGT/GENE-DB human TR gene sequences. The TCRdist pipeline was used in a later analysis to assign CDR3 sequences and most-parsimonious VDJ recombination scenarios. In a later analysis, every TCR beta chain was defined by the combination of its CDR3 amino acid sequence and its V-gene family, and reads without a unique V-gene family were dropped. A later analysis removed several hundred highly shared, low-generation-probability nucleotide sequences to deal with suspected cross-contamination and a sequencing artifact. In a later analysis, a clonal expansion index was calculated for each public chain from normalized within-repertoire ranks of inferred template counts. In a later analysis, generation probabilities were computed with a VDJ recombination model fitted to out-of-frame rearrangements, and the resulting probabilities were checked against IGoR. Hypergeometric tests were used in a later analysis to score TCR-TCR, TCR-HLA and TCR-CMV co-occurrence, with a repertoire-size bias correction applied to the TCR pairs. In a later analysis, false discovery rates were estimated by permuting HLA or CMV assignments 20 times. In a later analysis, co-occurring TCRs were grouped with DBSCAN, and TCRdist sequence similarity was added when clustering was performed within HLA-allele-positive subsets. Repertoires with fewer than 30,000 or more than 120,000 public chains, plus five repertoires with anomalous nucleotide sharing, were excluded from co-occurrence clustering. TCRdb limited this immuneACCESS table to in-frame rearrangements with V and J called. A share of clones is missing; checked studies link under half to unresolved V genes, and the rest is unexplained. Clone size and V and J calls were adopted from that table, with D and trimming inferred from the DNA. The sample contains some 200,000 clones, 82% of them found a single time. The ten biggest clones cover around 0.75% of the sample.

Remarks on this clone: The target of this receptor is not known. Within one base of it there is no much larger clone, and no base qualities were kept.

Relative to germline, V is 5 bases shorter and J is 6 bases shorter, with 14 bases between their ends. The germline V gene encodes CDR1 LNHDA and CDR2 SQIVND (reference sequence). Reading from cysteine to phenylalanine, the CDR3 counts 14 amino acids. The DNA shown is the 42-base CDR3, in frame from base 1. The sequence was obtained from a woman in her late teens or twenties in good health and CMV-seronegative. The chain is encoded by TRBV19 joined to TRBJ1-5; matching of 6 bases hints at TRBD1 as the D gene. Sequencing was carried out using PBMCs. The CDR3 region has the sequence CASSATRGAQPQHF. The bases read TGTGCCAGTAGTGCGACTCGGGGGGCTCAGCCCCAGCATTTT. Joined to the reference TRBV19 and TRBJ1-5 proteins, this CDR3 gives the full variable domain: DGGITQSPKYLFRKEGQNVTLSCEQNLNHDAMYWYRQDPGQGLRLIYYSQIVNDFQKGDIAEGYSVSREKKESFPLTVTSAQKNPTAFYLCASSATRGAQPQHFGDGTRLSIL.